These T cell receptor beta chains were read from a single sample in a study of blood T cell repertoires in COVID-19. Using immunoSEQ multiplex PCR, the repertoire was profiled, and TCRdb retains in-frame clones only, with some absent. This table holds about 140,000 clones, 70% to 80% found once. The sequenced material came from peripheral blood. These receptors all stem from a woman in her forties or fifties with active or convalescent COVID-19. Each CDR3 is given with its conserved first and last residue. Each record gives: clone size, V gene, J gene, D gene, CDR3 protein, CDR3 DNA. A D gene is named only where the DNA matches it firmly. Clone sizes are given selectively: once, few, many, or a class where the clone is expanded.

size: .
V: TRBV30
J: TRBJ1-2
D: .
CDR3: CAWKEETRSEGYTF
DNA: TGTGCCTGGAAGGAGGAAACACGATCTGAGGGCTACACCTTC

size: few
V: TRBV28
J: TRBJ2-4
D: TRBD2
CDR3: CASSPVGTIENIQYF
DNA: TGTGCCAGCAGCCCTGTTGGGACTATAGAGAACATTCAGTACTTC

size: .
V: TRBV7-2
J: TRBJ2-1
D: TRBD2
CDR3: CASSPELAGYNEQFF
DNA: TGTGCCAGCAGCCCGGAACTAGCGGGGTACAATGAGCAGTTCTTC

size: .
V: TRBV5-1
J: TRBJ1-6
D: .
CDR3: CASSLHPGEGSPLHF
DNA: TGCGCCAGCAGCTTGCATCCCGGGGAAGGATCACCCCTCCACTTT

size: few
V: TRBV7-2
J: TRBJ2-3
D: TRBD2
CDR3: CASSLGPGGGGDTQYF
DNA: TGTGCCAGCAGCTTAGGACCGGGCGGGGGGGGAGATACGCAGTATTTT

size: .
V: TRBV27
J: TRBJ1-2
D: .
CDR3: CASSFLREDNQGYTF
DNA: TGTGCCAGCAGTTTCTTGCGTGAGGACAATCAAGGCTACACCTTC

size: .
V: TRBV21-1
J: TRBJ1-1
D: .
CDR3: CASPLSGIQAFF
DNA: TGTGCCAGCCCCCTTTCGGGGATCCAAGCTTTCTTT

size: .
V: TRBV18
J: TRBJ1-1
D: .
CDR3: CASSPRGETEAFF
DNA: TGTGCCAGCTCACCACGCGGGGAAACTGAAGCTTTCTTT

size: .
V: TRBV7-8
J: TRBJ2-3
D: TRBD2
CDR3: CASSLGGGGASDTQYF
DNA: TGTGCCAGCAGCTTAGGGGGCGGGGGGGCGTCAGATACGCAGTATTTT

size: .
V: TRBV7-2
J: TRBJ2-2
D: TRBD2
CDR3: CASSLQLAGGNTGELFF
DNA: TGTGCCAGCAGCTTGCAACTAGCGGGGGGCAACACCGGGGAGCTGTTTTTT

size: few
V: TRBV3-1/TRBV3-2
J: TRBJ2-7
D: .
CDR3: CASSQARGFGYEQYF
DNA: TGTGCCAGCAGCCAAGCTCGAGGGTTCGGCTACGAGCAGTACTTC

size: .
V: TRBV7-9
J: TRBJ1-4
D: TRBD1
CDR3: CASRKISTGSTNEKLFF
DNA: TGTGCCAGCAGGAAGATTTCGACAGGGTCAACTAATGAAAAACTGTTTTTT

size: few
V: TRBV2
J: TRBJ1-2
D: .
CDR3: CASSPGQRSYGYTF
DNA: TGTGCCAGCAGTCCCGGACAGAGATCCTATGGCTACACCTTC

size: .
V: TRBV14
J: TRBJ1-2
D: .
CDR3: CASTSRPGKDSWTEDYGYTF
DNA: TGTGCCAGCACCTCCCGCCCAGGTAAAGACAGCTGGACAGAGGACTATGGCTACACCTTC

size: .
V: TRBV5-1
J: TRBJ2-1
D: TRBD1
CDR3: CASSLGDGQGRYEQFF
DNA: TGCGCCAGCAGCTTGGGGGACGGACAGGGGAGGTATGAGCAGTTCTTC

size: .
V: TRBV5-8
J: TRBJ1-6
D: .
CDR3: CASSPRRGSSYNSPLHF
DNA: TGTGCCAGCAGCCCCAGGCGCGGGAGCTCCTATAATTCACCCCTCCACTTT

size: .
V: TRBV28
J: TRBJ1-4
D: TRBD1
CDR3: CASSLMLQGASTNEKLFF
DNA: TGTGCCAGCAGTTTAATGCTTCAGGGGGCATCAACTAATGAAAAACTGTTTTTT

size: few
V: TRBV18
J: TRBJ2-1
D: TRBD2
CDR3: CASSRTGTTLNEQFF
DNA: TGTGCCAGCTCTCGGACCGGGACTACCCTCAATGAGCAGTTCTTC

size: .
V: TRBV19
J: TRBJ2-1
D: .
CDR3: CASSPDSTNEQFF
DNA: TGTGCCAGTAGTCCGGACAGTACTAATGAGCAGTTCTTC

size: .
V: TRBV7-2
J: TRBJ2-3
D: .
CDR3: CASSLGGGLNTDTQYF
DNA: TGTGCCAGCAGCTTAGGAGGAGGGTTGAACACAGATACGCAGTATTTT

size: .
V: TRBV6-2/TRBV6-3
J: TRBJ1-5
D: .
CDR3: CASSSDRLGSNQPQHF
DNA: TGTGCCAGCAGCTCCGACAGACTGGGTAGCAATCAGCCCCAGCATTTT

size: .
V: TRBV6-2/TRBV6-3
J: TRBJ1-2
D: TRBD1
CDR3: CASSFDRADGYTF
DNA: TGTGCCAGCAGTTTCGACAGGGCGGATGGCTACACCTTC

size: .
V: TRBV6-6
J: TRBJ1-1
D: TRBD1
CDR3: CASRGQMNTEAFF
DNA: TGTGCCAGCAGGGGACAGATGAACACTGAAGCTTTCTTT

size: .
V: TRBV5-1
J: TRBJ1-6
D: .
CDR3: CASRRDSNSPLHF
DNA: TGCGCCAGCCGAAGGGACTCCAATTCACCCCTCCACTTT

size: .
V: TRBV5-4
J: TRBJ2-1
D: .
CDR3: CASSGDPSGGNEQFF
DNA: TGTGCCAGCAGCGGGGACCCTTCTGGGGGGAATGAGCAGTTCTTC

size: few
V: TRBV10-2
J: TRBJ2-3
D: TRBD2
CDR3: CASKRGGGHTDTQYF
DNA: TGCGCCAGCAAGAGGGGCGGGGGGCACACAGATACGCAGTATTTT

size: .
V: TRBV4-2
J: TRBJ2-3
D: TRBD2
CDR3: CASSQEPAGSTDTQYF
DNA: TGTGCCAGCAGCCAAGAACCAGCGGGAAGCACAGATACGCAGTATTTT

size: .
V: TRBV7-3
J: TRBJ2-3
D: .
CDR3: CASSLRGQEDTQYF
DNA: TGTGCCAGCAGCTTAAGGGGCCAAGAGGATACGCAGTATTTT

size: .
V: TRBV28
J: TRBJ1-2
D: .
CDR3: CASSLTRFRGYTF
DNA: TGTGCCAGCAGTTTAACCAGGTTTAGGGGCTACACCTTC

size: few
V: TRBV30
J: TRBJ1-2
D: .
CDR3: CAWSAGQIANYGYTF
DNA: TGTGCCTGGAGTGCCGGACAGATTGCTAACTATGGCTACACCTTC

size: .
V: TRBV5-6
J: TRBJ1-1
D: TRBD1
CDR3: CASSLLWLGTGANTEAFF
DNA: TGTGCCAGCAGCTTGCTTTGGTTGGGGACAGGGGCGAACACTGAAGCTTTCTTT

size: .
V: TRBV29-1
J: TRBJ2-7
D: TRBD2
CDR3: CSVEGGSGSYEQYF
DNA: TGCAGCGTTGAGGGCGGGAGCGGGTCCTACGAGCAGTACTTC

size: .
V: TRBV30
J: TRBJ2-2
D: .
CDR3: CAWSSDLGGEGGELFF
DNA: TGTGCCTGGAGTTCCGACCTTGGAGGAGAGGGCGGGGAGCTGTTTTTT

size: .
V: TRBV19
J: TRBJ1-5
D: TRBD1
CDR3: CASSIQGGGQPQHF
DNA: TGTGCCAGTAGTATTCAGGGGGGAGGCCAGCCCCAGCATTTT